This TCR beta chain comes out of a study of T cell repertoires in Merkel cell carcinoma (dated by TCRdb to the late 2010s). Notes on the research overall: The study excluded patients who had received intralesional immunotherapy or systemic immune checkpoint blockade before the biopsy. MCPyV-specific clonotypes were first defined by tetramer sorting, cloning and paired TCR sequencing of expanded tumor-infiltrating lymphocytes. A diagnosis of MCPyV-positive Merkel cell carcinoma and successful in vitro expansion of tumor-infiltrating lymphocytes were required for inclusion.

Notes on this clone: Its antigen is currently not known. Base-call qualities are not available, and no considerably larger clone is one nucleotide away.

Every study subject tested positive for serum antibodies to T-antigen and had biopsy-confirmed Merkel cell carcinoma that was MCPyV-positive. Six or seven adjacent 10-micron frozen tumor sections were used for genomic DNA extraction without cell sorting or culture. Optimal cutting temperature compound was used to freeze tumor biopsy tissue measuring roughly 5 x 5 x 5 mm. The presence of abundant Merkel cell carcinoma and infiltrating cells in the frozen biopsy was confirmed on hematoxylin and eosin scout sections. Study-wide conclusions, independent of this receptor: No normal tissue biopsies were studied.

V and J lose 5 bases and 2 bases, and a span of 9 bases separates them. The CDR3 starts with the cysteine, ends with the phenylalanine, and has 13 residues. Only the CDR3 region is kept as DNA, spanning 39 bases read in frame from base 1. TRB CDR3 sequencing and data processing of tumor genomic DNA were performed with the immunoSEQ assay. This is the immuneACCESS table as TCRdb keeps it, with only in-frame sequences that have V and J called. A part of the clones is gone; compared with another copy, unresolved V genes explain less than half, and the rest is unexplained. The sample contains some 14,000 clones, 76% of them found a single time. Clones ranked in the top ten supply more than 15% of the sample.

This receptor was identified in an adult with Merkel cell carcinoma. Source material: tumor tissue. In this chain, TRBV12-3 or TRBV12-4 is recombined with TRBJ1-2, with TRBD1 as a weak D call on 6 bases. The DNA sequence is TGTGCCAGCAGTCTTGACAGGAACTATGGCTACACCTTC. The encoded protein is CASSLDRNYGYTF.